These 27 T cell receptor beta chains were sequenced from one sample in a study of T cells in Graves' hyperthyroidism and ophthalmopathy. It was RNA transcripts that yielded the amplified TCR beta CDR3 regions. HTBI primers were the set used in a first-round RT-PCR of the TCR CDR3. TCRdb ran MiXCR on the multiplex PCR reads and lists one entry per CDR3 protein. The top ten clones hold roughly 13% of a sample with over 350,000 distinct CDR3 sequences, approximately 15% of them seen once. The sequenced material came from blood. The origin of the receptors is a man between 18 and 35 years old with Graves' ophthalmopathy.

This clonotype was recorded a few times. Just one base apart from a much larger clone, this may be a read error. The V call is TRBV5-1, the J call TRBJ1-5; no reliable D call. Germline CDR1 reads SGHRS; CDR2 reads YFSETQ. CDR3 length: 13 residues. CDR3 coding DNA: TGCGCCAGCAGCGAGGATAGCGATCAGCCCCAGCATTTT. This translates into CASSEDSDQPQHF.

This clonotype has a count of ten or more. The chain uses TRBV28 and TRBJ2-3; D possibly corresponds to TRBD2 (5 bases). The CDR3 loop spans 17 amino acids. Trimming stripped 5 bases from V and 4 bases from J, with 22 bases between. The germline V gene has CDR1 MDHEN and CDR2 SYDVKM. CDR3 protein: CASSPRPGLAGADTQYF. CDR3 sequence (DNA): TGTGCCAGCAGTCCACGCCCGGGATTAGCAGGCGCAGATACGCAGTATTTT. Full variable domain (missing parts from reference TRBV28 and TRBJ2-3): DVKVTQSSRYLVKRTGEKVFLECVQDMDHENMFWYRQDPGLGLRLIYFSYDVKMKEKGDIPEGYSVSREKKERFSLILESASTNQTSMYLCASSPRPGLAGADTQYFGPGTRLTVL.

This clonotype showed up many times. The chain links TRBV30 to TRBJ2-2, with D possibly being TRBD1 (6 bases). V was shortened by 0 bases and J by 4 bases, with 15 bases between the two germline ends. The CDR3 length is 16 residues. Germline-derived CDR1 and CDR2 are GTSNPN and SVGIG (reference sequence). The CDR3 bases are TGTGCCTGGAGTGTCTCAGGGGATACGACCACCGGGGAGCTGTTTTTT. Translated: CAWSVSGDTTTGELFF.

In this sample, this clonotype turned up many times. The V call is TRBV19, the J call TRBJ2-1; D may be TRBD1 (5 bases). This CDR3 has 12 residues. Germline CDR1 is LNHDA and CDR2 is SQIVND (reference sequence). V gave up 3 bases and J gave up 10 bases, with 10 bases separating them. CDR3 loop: CASSIDSREQFF. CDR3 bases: TGTGCCAGTAGTATCGACAGCAGGGAGCAGTTCTTC.

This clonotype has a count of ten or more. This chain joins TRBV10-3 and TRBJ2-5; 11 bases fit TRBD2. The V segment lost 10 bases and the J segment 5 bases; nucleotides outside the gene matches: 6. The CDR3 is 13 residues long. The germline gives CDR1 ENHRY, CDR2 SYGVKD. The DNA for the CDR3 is TGTGCCAGCCAGACTAGCGGGGCTGAGACCCAGTACTTC. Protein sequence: CASQTSGAETQYF.

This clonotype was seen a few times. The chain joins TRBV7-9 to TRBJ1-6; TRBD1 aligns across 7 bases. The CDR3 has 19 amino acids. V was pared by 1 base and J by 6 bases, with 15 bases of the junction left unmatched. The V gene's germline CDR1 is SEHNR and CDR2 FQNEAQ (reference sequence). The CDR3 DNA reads TGTGCCAGCAGCTTAGGCTCTTTCAAAGGGGGCCTATTTAATTCACCCCTCCACTTT. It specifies CASSLGSFKGGLFNSPLHF.

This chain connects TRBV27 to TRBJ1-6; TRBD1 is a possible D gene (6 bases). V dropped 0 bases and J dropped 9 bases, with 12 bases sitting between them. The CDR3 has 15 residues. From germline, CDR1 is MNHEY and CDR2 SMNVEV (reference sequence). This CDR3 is CASSLSQGLGSPLHF. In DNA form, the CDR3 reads TGTGCCAGCAGTTTATCACAGGGCCTCGGTTCACCCCTCCACTTT.

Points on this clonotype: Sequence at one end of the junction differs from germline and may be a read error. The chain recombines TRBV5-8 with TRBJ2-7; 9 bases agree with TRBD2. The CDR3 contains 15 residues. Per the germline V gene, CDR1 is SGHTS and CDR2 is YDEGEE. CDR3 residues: CASSLGTSVSFEQYF. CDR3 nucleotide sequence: TGTGCCAGCAGCTTGGGGACTAGCGTATCCTTCGAGCAGTACTTC.

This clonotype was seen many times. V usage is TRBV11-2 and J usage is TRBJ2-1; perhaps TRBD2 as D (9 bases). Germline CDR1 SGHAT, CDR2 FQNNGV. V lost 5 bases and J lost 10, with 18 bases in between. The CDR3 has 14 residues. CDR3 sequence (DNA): TGTGCCAGCAGCGCAGGGGGCGGGGGGGGAGAGCAGTTCTTC. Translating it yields CASSAGGGGGEQFF.

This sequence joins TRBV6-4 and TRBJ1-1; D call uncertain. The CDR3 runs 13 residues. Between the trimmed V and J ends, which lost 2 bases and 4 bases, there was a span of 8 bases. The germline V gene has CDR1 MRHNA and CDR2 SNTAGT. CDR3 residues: CASSDAAGTEAFF. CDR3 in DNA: TGTGCCAGCAGTGACGCGGCGGGCACTGAAGCTTTCTTT.

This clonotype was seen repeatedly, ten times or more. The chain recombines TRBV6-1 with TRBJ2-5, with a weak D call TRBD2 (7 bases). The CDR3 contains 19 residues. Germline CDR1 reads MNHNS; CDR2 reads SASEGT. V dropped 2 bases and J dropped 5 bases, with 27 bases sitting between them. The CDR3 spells CASSEPSRGARVVWETQYF. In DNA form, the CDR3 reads TGTGCCAGCAGTGAACCTTCCCGGGGGGCGAGAGTGGTATGGGAGACCCAGTACTTC.

The CDR3 DNA follows: TGTGCCAGTAGTATTGTGGGCACTAACCTCTATGGCTACACCTTC. Translation: CASSIVGTNLYGYTF. The chain is built from TRBV19 and TRBJ1-2; D gene ambiguous. Germline V gene lookup returns CDR1 LNHDA and CDR2 SQIVND (reference sequence). This CDR3 has 15 amino acids. Trimming shortened V by 3 bases and J by 4 bases, and 15 bases separated the two germline ends.

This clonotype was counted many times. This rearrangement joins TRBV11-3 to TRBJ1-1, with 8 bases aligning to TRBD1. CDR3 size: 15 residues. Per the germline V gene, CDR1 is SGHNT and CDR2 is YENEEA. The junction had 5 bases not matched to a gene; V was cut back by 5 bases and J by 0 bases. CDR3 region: CASSPGTGLNTEAFF. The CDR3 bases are TGTGCCAGCAGCCCAGGGACAGGACTGAACACTGAAGCTTTCTTT. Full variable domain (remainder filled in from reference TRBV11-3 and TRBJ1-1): EAGVVQSPRYKIIEKKQPVAFWCNPISGHNTLYWYLQNLGQGPELLIRYENEEAVDDSQLPKDRFSAERLKGVDSTLKIQPAELGDSAVYLCASSPGTGLNTEAFFGQGTRLTVV.

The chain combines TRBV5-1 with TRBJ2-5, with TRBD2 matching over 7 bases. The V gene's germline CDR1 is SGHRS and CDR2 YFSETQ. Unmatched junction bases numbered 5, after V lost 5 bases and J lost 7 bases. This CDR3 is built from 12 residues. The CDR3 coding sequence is TGCGCCAGCAGATATTGGGGGGGGACCCAGTACTTC. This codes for CASRYWGGTQYF.

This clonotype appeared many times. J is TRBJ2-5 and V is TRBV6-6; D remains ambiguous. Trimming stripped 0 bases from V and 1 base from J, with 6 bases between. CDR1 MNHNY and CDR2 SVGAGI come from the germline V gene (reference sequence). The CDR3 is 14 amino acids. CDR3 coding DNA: TGTGCCAGCAGTTACTCGAACGGCCAAGAGACCCAGTACTTC. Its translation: CASSYSNGQETQYF.

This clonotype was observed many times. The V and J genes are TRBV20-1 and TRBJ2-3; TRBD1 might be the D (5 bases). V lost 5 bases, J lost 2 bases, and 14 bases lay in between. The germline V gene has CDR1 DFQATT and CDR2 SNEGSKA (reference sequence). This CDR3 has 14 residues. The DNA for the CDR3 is TGCAGTGCTTCCAGGGTCACCACCACAGATACGCAGTATTTT. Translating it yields CSASRVTTTDTQYF.

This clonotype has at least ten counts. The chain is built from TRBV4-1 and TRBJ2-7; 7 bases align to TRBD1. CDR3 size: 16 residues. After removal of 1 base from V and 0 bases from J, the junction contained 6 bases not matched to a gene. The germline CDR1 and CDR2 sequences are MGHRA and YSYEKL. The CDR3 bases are TGCGCCAGCAGCCAAGGTTGGGACAGAAGCTCCTACGAGCAGTACTTC. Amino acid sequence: CASSQGWDRSSYEQYF.

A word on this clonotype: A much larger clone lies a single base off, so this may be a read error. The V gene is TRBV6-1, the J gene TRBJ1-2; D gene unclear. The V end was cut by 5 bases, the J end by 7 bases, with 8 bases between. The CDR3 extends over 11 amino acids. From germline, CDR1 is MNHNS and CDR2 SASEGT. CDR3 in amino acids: CASSKFLGYTF. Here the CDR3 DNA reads TGTGCCAGCAGTAAGTTTCTTGGCTACACCTTC.

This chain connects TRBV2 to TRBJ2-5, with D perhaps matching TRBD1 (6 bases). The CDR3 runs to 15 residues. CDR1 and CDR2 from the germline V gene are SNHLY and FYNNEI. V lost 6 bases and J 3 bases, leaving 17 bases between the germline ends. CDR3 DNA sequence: TGTGCCAGCAGCAAAAGGCTAGGGACAAAAGAGACCCAGTACTTC. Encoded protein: CASSKRLGTKETQYF.

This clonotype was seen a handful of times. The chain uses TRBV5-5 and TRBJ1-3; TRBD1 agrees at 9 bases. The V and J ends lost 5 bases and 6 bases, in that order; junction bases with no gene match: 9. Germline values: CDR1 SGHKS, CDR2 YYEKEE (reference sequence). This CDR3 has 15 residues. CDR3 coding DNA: TGTGCCAGCAGGAACCGGGACAGGGTTGAAAACACCATATATTTT. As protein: CASRNRDRVENTIYF.

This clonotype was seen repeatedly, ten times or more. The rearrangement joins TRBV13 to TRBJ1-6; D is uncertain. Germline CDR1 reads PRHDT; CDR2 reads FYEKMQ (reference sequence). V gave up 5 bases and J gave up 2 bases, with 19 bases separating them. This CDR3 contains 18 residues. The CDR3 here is CASSAYEGADPYNSPLHF. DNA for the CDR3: TGTGCCAGCAGCGCGTACGAGGGTGCAGATCCCTATAATTCACCCCTCCACTTT.

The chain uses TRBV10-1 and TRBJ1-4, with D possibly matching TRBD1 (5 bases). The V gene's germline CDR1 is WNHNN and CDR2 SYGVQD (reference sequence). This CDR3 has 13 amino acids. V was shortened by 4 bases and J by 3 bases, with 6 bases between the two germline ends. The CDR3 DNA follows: TGCGCCAGCAGTGTGGGGGCTAATGAAAAACTGTTTTTT. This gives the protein CASSVGANEKLFF.

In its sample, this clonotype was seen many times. As DNA, the CDR3 is TGTGCCTGGAGTGTACAAGGCCCCTCGACCGGGGAGCTGTTTTTT. This sequence encodes CAWSVQGPSTGELFF. The chain employs TRBV30 and TRBJ2-2, with D unclear. Germline lookup yields CDR1 GTSNPN and CDR2 SVGIG (reference sequence). V lost 0 bases, J lost 5 bases, and 13 bases lay in between. The length of the CDR3 is 15 residues.

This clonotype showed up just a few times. The CDR3 sequence: CAWNPGGASGELFF. The CDR3 DNA follows: TGTGCCTGGAATCCAGGGGGCGCGTCCGGGGAGCTGTTTTTT. The V and J genes are TRBV30 and TRBJ2-2, with 8 bases identical to TRBD1. CDR3 length equals 14 residues. The germline V gene has CDR1 GTSNPN and CDR2 SVGIG (reference sequence). V dropped 4 bases and J dropped 6; count of bases not matched to a gene: 7.

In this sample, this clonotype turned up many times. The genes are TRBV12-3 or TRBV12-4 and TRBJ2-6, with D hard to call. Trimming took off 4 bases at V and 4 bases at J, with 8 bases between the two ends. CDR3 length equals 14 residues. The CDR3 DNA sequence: TGTGCCAGCAGTTGGGTGGCGGGGGCCAACGTCCTGACTTTC. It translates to CASSWVAGANVLTF.

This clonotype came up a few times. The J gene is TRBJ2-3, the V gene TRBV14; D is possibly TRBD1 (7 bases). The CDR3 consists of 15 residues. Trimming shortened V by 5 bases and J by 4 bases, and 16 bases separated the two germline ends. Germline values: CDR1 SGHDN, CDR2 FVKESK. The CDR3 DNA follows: TGTGCCAGCAGCGAATGGCAGGGGGGCGCAGATACGCAGTATTTT. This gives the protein CASSEWQGGADTQYF.

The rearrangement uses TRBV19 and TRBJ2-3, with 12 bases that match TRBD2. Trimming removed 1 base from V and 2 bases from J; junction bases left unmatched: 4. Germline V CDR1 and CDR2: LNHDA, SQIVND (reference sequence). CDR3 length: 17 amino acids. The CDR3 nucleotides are TGTGCCAGTAGTATAGCAGGACTAGCGGGGTACACAGATACGCAGTATTTT. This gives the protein CASSIAGLAGYTDTQYF.